This T cell receptor beta chain was profiled in a study of siplizumab effects on memory and regulatory T cells. General study points: A minor fraction of alloreactive clones, and no more, mapped to unstimulated subsets.

Sequenced by immunoSEQ multiplex PCR; TCRdb stores in-frame clones only, minus some. This table has approximately 100,000 clones, 94% appearing once. This CDR3 comprises 14 residues. With 4 bases clipped from V and 6 bases from J, the junction kept 7 bases outside the gene matches. The germline gives CDR1 SGHDT, CDR2 YYEEEE. For this clone: Its antigen remains unknown.

The sequenced sample consisted of Tregs sorted from blood. The V call is TRBV5-6, the J call TRBJ2-1; 7 positions agree with TRBD1. The sequence was collected from a human donor in good health. CDR3 residues: CASSRTGSLNEQFF. In nucleotides, the CDR3 is TGTGCCAGCAGCCGGACAGGCTCCCTCAATGAGCAGTTCTTC.